This T cell receptor beta chain was documented in a study of blood T cell repertoires in COVID-19. The J segment lost 2 bases and the V segment lost 6 bases, leaving 9 bases of the junction unmatched. CDR3 length: 15 residues. Germline-derived CDR1 and CDR2 are MNHEY and SVGAGI. TCRdb's table, derived via immunoSEQ multiplex PCR, lists solely in-frame clones and lacks some. The sample records 450,000 to 500,000 clones, 75% to 90% being singletons. This sequence was found in a woman aged 18-35 years who had recovered from COVID-19. The chain carries TRBV6-5 and TRBJ2-5, with TRBD1 identical over 7 bases. Sequenced sample: PBMCs or T cells enriched from blood (not recorded which). CDR3: CASSLFTGAQETQYF. The CDR3 nucleotides read TGTGCCAGCAGCCTTTTCACAGGGGCGCAAGAGACCCAGTACTTC.